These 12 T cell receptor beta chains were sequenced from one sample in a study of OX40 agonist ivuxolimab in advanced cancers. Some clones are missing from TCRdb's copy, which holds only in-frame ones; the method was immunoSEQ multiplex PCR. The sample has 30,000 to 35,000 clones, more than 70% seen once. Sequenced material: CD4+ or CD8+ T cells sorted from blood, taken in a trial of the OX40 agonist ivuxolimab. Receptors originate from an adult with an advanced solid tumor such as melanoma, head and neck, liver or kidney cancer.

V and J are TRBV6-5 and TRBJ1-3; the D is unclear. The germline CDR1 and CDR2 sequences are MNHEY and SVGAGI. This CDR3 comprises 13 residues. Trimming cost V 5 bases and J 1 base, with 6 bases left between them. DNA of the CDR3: TGTGCCAGCAGTCAGAATTCTGGAAACACCATATATTTT. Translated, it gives CASSQNSGNTIYF.

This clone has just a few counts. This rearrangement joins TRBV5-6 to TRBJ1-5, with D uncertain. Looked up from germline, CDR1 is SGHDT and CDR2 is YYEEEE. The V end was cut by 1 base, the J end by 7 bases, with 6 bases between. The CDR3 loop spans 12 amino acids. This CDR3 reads CASSLYSQPQHF. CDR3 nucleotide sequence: TGTGCCAGCAGCTTGTACTCCCAGCCCCAGCATTTT. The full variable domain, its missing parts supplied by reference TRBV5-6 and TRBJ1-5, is DAGVTQSPTHLIKTRGQQVTLRCSPKSGHDTVSWYQQALGQGPQFIFQYYEEEERQRGNFPDRFSGHQFPNYSSELNVNALLLGDSALYLCASSLYSQPQHFGDGTRLSIL.

CDR3 bases: TGTGCCAGCAGCCAAGAGGTGACGGCGGGGGGTGTTGATACGCAGTATTTT. This sequence encodes CASSQEVTAGGVDTQYF. The chain is built from TRBV14 and TRBJ2-3, with 8 nucleotides matching TRBD2. The CDR3 runs to 17 residues. J lost 6 bases, V lost 0 bases, and 11 bases had no gene match. From germline, CDR1 is SGHDN and CDR2 FVKESK.

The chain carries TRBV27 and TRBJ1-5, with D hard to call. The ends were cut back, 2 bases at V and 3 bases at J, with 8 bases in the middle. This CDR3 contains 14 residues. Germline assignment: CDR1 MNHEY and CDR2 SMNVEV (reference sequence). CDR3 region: CASSLQGPNQPQHF. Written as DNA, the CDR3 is TGTGCCAGCAGTTTACAAGGGCCCAATCAGCCCCAGCATTTT.

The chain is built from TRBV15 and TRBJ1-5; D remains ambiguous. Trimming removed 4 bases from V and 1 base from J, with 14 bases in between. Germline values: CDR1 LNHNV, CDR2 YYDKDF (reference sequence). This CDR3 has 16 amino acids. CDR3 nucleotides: TGTGCCACCAGCAACCAAAGGCGTTCGAGCAATCAGCCCCAGCATTTT. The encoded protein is CATSNQRRSSNQPQHF. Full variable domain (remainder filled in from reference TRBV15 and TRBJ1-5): DAMVIQNPRYQVTQFGKPVTLSCSQTLNHNVMYWYQQKSSQAPKLLFHYYDKDFNNEADTPDNFQSRRPNTSFCFLDIRSPGLGDTAMYLCATSNQRRSSNQPQHFGDGTRLSIL.

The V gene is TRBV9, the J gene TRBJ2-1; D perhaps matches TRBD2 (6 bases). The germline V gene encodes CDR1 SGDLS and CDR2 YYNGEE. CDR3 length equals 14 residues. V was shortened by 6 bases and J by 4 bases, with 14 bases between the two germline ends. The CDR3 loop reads CASNGGNLYNEQFF. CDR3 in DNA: TGTGCCAGCAACGGCGGGAACCTGTACAATGAGCAGTTCTTC. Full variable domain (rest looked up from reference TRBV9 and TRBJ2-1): DSGVTQTPKHLITATGQRVTLRCSPRSGDLSVYWYQQSLDQGLQFLIQYYNGEERAKGNILERFSAQQFPDLHSELNLSSLELGDSALYFCASNGGNLYNEQFFGPGTRLTVL.

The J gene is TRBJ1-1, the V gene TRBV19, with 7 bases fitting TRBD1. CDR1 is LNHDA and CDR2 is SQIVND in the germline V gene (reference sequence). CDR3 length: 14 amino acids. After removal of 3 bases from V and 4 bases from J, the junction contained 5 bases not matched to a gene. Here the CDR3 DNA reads TGTGCCAGTAGTATGGGGACAGTGGGCACTGAAGCTTTCTTT. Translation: CASSMGTVGTEAFF. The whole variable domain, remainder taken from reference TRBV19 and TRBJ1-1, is DGGITQSPKYLFRKEGQNVTLSCEQNLNHDAMYWYRQDPGQGLRLIYYSQIVNDFQKGDIAEGYSVSREKKESFPLTVTSAQKNPTAFYLCASSMGTVGTEAFFGQGTRLTVV.

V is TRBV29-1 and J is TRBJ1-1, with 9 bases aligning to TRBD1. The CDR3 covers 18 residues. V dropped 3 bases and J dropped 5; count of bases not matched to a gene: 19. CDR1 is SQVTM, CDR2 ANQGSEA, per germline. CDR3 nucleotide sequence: TGCAGCGTTGATTTAGGTATTTCGGGACAGGGAAGAAGTACTGAAGCTTTCTTT. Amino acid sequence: CSVDLGISGQGRSTEAFF.

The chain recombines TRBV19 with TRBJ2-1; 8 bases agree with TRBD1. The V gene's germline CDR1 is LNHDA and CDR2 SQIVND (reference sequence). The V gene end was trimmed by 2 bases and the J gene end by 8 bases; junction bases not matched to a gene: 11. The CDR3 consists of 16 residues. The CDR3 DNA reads TGTGCCAGTAGTATATCCAACGGACAGGGTGTCCATGAGCAGTTCTTC. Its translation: CASSISNGQGVHEQFF.

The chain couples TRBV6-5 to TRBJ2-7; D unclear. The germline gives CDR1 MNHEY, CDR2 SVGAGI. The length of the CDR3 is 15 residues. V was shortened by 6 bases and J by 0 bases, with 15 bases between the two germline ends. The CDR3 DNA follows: TGTGCCAGCAGCTCCACCCCCTCGAGCTCCTACGAGCAGTACTTC. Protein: CASSSTPSSSYEQYF.

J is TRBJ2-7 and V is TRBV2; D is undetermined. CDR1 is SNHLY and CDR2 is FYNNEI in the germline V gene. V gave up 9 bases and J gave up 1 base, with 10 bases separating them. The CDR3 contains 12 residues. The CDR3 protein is CASYIRSYEQYF. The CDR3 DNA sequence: TGTGCCAGTTACATCCGTTCCTACGAGCAGTACTTC.

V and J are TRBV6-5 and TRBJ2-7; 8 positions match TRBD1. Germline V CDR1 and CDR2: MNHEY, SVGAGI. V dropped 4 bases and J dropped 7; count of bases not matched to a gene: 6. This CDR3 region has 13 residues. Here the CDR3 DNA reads TGTGCCAGCAGTTGGACAGGGACGGGGGAGCAGTACTTC. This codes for CASSWTGTGEQYF.